This passage covers 23 T cell receptor beta chains from one sample sequenced in a study of PD-L1 blockade in urothelial cancer (dated by TCRdb to about 2017). This specimen's time point label, interpreted: peripheral blood 6 weeks after treatment start. The library was generated by the immunoSEQ multiplex PCR assay. TCRdb mirrors the immuneACCESS table, restricted to in-frame sequences. Some clones are absent from its copies; in checked studies, under half trace to an unresolved V gene, and the reason for the others is unknown. In all, the sample holds 60,000 to 80,000 clones, and around nine tenths of those were seen once. 11% of the sample goes to the ten largest clones. Sample: PBMCs, taken around atezolizumab (anti-PD-L1) treatment. The receptor source for this set is a man aged 60 to 75 with urothelial cancer.

V gene TRBV10-1 combines with J gene TRBJ2-7; TRBD1 matches at 8 bases. CDR1 and CDR2 (germline): WNHNN, SYGVQD (reference sequence). This CDR3 comprises 16 residues. The V gene end was trimmed by 0 bases and the J gene end by 6 bases; junction bases not matched to a gene: 10. This chain's CDR3 is CASSESLGRGQAEQYF. In DNA form, the CDR3 reads TGCGCCAGCAGTGAGTCGCTGGGCAGGGGGCAGGCCGAGCAGTACTTC.

The chain links TRBV7-3 to TRBJ1-1; no clear D. Germline CDR1 is SGHTA and CDR2 is FQGTGA. The V and J ends lost 5 bases and 0 bases respectively, with 13 bases between them. The length of the CDR3 is 15 residues. Written as DNA, the CDR3 is TGTGCCAGCAGCCCCCTCGGCGGCATGAACACTGAAGCTTTCTTT. This sequence encodes CASSPLGGMNTEAFF.

The chain combines TRBV6-6 with TRBJ2-3, with 9 positions matching TRBD1. Trimming took 5 bases from V and 4 from J; bases not matched to a gene: 10. This CDR3 is 16 amino acids long. The germline gives CDR1 MNHNY, CDR2 SVGAGI (reference sequence). CDR3 DNA sequence: TGTGCCAGCAGTCTGCCCGGGACAGGGAACGCAGATACGCAGTATTTT. Translated: CASSLPGTGNADTQYF.

The chain couples TRBV5-1 to TRBJ1-6; 9 bases fit TRBD1. Germline V gives CDR1 SGHRS, CDR2 YFSETQ. The CDR3 has 14 amino acids. With V trimmed by 3 bases and J by 7 bases, 2 bases remained unmatched. The CDR3 sequence is CASSYGQGNSPLHF. The CDR3 DNA sequence: TGCGCCAGCAGCTACGGACAGGGGAATTCACCCCTCCACTTT. The full variable domain, with the rest looked up from reference TRBV5-1 and TRBJ1-6, is KAGVTQTPRYLIKTRGQQVTLSCSPISGHRSVSWYQQTPGQGLQFLFEYFSETQRNKGNFPGRFSGRQFSNSRSEMNVSTLELGDSALYLCASSYGQGNSPLHFGNGTRLTVT.

The V gene is TRBV7-3, the J gene TRBJ1-2; D is undetermined. The CDR3 has 15 residues. The V and J ends lost 1 base and 4 bases respectively, with 13 bases between them. Germline lookup yields CDR1 SGHTA and CDR2 FQGTGA. The CDR3 bases are TGTGCCAGCAGCTTAAATTCAGGATCAGCCTATGGCTACACCTTC. Amino acids: CASSLNSGSAYGYTF.

The chain uses TRBV23-1 and TRBJ2-3; D unresolved. TRBV23-1 is an ORF for which the function is uncertain. Deletions cut 3 bases from V and 5 bases from J, with 3 bases between. CDR3 length: 11 residues. CDR3 residues: CASSHVDTQYF. The CDR3 nucleotides read TGCGCCAGCAGTCACGTAGATACGCAGTATTTT.

V gene TRBV5-1 combines with J gene TRBJ2-3; a weak D match, TRBD2 (6 bases). The CDR3 consists of 13 residues. Between the trimmed V and J ends, which lost 3 bases and 2 bases, there was a span of 7 bases. Germline CDR1 SGHRS, CDR2 YFSETQ. CDR3 bases: TGCGCCAGCAGCTCGGGAGACACAGATACGCAGTATTTT. Encoded protein: CASSSGDTDTQYF.

The chain joins TRBV11-3 to TRBJ1-2; 8 bases align to TRBD1. Germline values: CDR1 SGHNT, CDR2 YENEEA. This CDR3 region has 14 residues. The trim removed 1 base at V and 4 bases at J, leaving 2 bases unmatched. The CDR3 loop reads CASSLVTGGYGYTF. DNA for the CDR3: TGTGCCAGCAGCTTAGTCACAGGGGGCTATGGCTACACCTTC.

This rearrangement joins TRBV6-6 to TRBJ2-7; the match to TRBD2 covers 7 bases. Germline V gene data show CDR1 as MNHNY and CDR2 as SVGAGI (reference sequence). The V gene end was trimmed by 6 bases and the J gene end by 5 bases; junction bases not matched to a gene: 10. The CDR3 is made up of 14 amino acids. The CDR3, as DNA: TGTGCCAGCAGCGATAGCGGGTCTCACCACGAGCAGTACTTC. Protein: CASSDSGSHHEQYF.

The CDR3 nucleotides read TGTGCCAGCAGCTTAGGGAGCACCGGGGAGCTGTTTTTT. Translated: CASSLGSTGELFF. The rearrangement joins TRBV7-2 to TRBJ2-2; D call uncertain. V shed 1 base and J shed 4 bases, with 4 bases lying between them. In germline, CDR1 is SGHTA, CDR2 FQGNSA. The CDR3 spans 13 residues.

The CDR3, as DNA: TGTGCCAGCATCGGGACATCAGAGGGAGGCTACACCTTC. This sequence encodes CASIGTSEGGYTF. The chain uses TRBV2 and TRBJ1-2; D might be TRBD1 (6 bases). Trimming left V 7 bases short and J 8 bases short, with 17 bases between. The CDR3 totals 13 residues. Per the germline V gene, CDR1 is SNHLY and CDR2 is FYNNEI.

The genes are TRBV5-1 and TRBJ2-3; D is unresolved. The CDR3 is 14 residues long. Between the trimmed V and J ends, which lost 0 bases and 5 bases, there was a span of 10 bases. Germline values: CDR1 SGHRS, CDR2 YFSETQ. In DNA form, the CDR3 reads TGCGCCAGCAGCTTGGGGTCCAAACAAGATACGCAGTATTTT. As protein: CASSLGSKQDTQYF.

The chain employs TRBV2 and TRBJ2-7, with D hard to call. Germline V gives CDR1 SNHLY, CDR2 FYNNEI. The CDR3 runs to 11 residues. V was cut by 3 bases and J by 4 bases, with 4 bases left in between. In DNA, the CDR3 is TGTGCCAGCAGTGACATTTACGAGCAGTACTTC. Translated, it gives CASSDIYEQYF. The full variable domain, its missing parts supplied by reference TRBV2 and TRBJ2-7, is EPEVTQTPSHQVTQMGQEVILRCVPISNHLYFYWYRQILGQKVEFLVSFYNNEISEKSEIFDDQFSVERPDGSNFTLKIRSTKLEDSAMYFCASSDIYEQYFGPGTRLTVT.

The chain joins TRBV27 to TRBJ2-5, with 10 nucleotides matching TRBD2. J lost 1 base, V lost 4 bases, and 9 bases had no gene match. CDR3 length equals 17 residues. Germline assignment: CDR1 MNHEY and CDR2 SMNVEV (reference sequence). Written as DNA, the CDR3 is TGTGCCAGCAGTTGGTGGTGGACTAGCGGAATCCAAGAGACCCAGTACTTC. Protein product: CASSWWWTSGIQETQYF.

This clone was seen just once. The V gene is TRBV9, the J gene TRBJ2-5, with 9 bases lining up with TRBD2. The germline CDR1 and CDR2 sequences are SGDLS and YYNGEE. After removal of 0 bases from V and 4 bases from J, the junction contained 4 bases not matched to a gene. The CDR3 runs to 15 residues. DNA for the CDR3: TGTGCCAGCAGCGTAGGGGGACTAGCTACAGAGACCCAGTACTTC. Its protein is CASSVGGLATETQYF.

This clone has only one observation. The chain employs TRBV10-2 and TRBJ2-7; no clear D gene. CDR3 length: 11 amino acids. Per germline, CDR1 WSHSY and CDR2 SAAADI. Trimming left V 3 bases short and J 3 bases short, with 3 bases between. The CDR3 nucleotides read TGCGCCAGCAGTGACTTCTACGAGCAGTACTTC. It codes for CASSDFYEQYF.

For this clone: The junction does not match germline at one end; this may be a read error. The chain uses TRBV13 and TRBJ2-3; 9 positions agree with TRBD2. Germline values: CDR1 PRHDT, CDR2 FYEKMQ (reference sequence). The CDR3 has 15 residues. This chain's CDR3 is CASRLAGAGGYTQYF. DNA for the CDR3: TGTGCCAGCAGGTTAGCGGGAGCTGGCGGATATACGCAGTATTTT.

The chain uses TRBV18 and TRBJ2-4; weak D call: TRBD2 (6 bases). The CDR3 has 15 residues. The ends were cut back, 2 bases at V and 6 bases at J, with 14 bases in the middle. CDR1 and CDR2 (germline): KGHSH, LQKENI. In nucleotides, the CDR3 is TGTGCCAGCTCACCAGTTTCTAGGGGAGGAAACATTCAGTACTTC. It yields the protein CASSPVSRGGNIQYF.

The chain is built from TRBV5-6 and TRBJ2-1, with TRBD1 matching 7 bases. V lost 5 bases, J lost 12 bases, and 20 bases stayed unmatched. The CDR3 extends over 16 amino acids. In germline, CDR1 is SGHDT, CDR2 YYEEEE. CDR3 residues: CASREDGQAKTMRQFF. In DNA, the CDR3 is TGTGCCAGCAGGGAAGACGGACAGGCCAAGACAATGAGGCAGTTCTTC.

The genes are TRBV5-1 and TRBJ1-2; D gene uncertain. V was pared by 6 bases and J by 2 bases, with 11 bases between. The CDR3 has 13 residues. The germline V gene encodes CDR1 SGHRS and CDR2 YFSETQ. The CDR3 DNA reads TGCGCCAGCACGGCGGCCGAAAACTATGGCTACACCTTC. It codes for CASTAAENYGYTF.

V and J are TRBV5-1 and TRBJ2-2; 7 bases are shared with TRBD2. This CDR3 spans 15 amino acids. V lost 4 bases to trimming and J lost 2 bases; unmatched junction nucleotides: 5. CDR1 SGHRS and CDR2 YFSETQ come from the germline V gene. This chain's CDR3 is CASSPGLINTGELFF. The CDR3 nucleotides read TGCGCCAGCAGCCCGGGACTAATTAACACCGGGGAGCTGTTTTTT.

The chain employs TRBV5-4 and TRBJ1-1; TRBD1 might be the D (6 bases). The CDR3 covers 13 residues. Trimming removed 1 base at V and 8 bases at J, with 12 bases between. Per the germline V gene, CDR1 is SGHNT and CDR2 is YYREEE (reference sequence). CDR3 DNA sequence: TGTGCCAGCAGCTTGAGGGGGGGCAACGAAGCTTTCTTT. Its protein product is CASSLRGGNEAFF.

The rearrangement links TRBV9 to TRBJ1-4; maybe TRBD1 (5 bases). The V and J ends lost 0 bases and 7 bases respectively, with 13 bases between them. CDR3 length: 15 residues. The germline V gene encodes CDR1 SGDLS and CDR2 YYNGEE. Here the CDR3 DNA reads TGTGCCAGCAGCGTAGGGGGCACTTGGGGTGAAAAACTGTTTTTT. Its translation is CASSVGGTWGEKLFF.